Each of the 13 T cell receptor beta chains below was sequenced from the same sample in a study of T cells in Graves' hyperthyroidism and ophthalmopathy. Amplification targeted TCR beta CDR3 regions from RNA transcripts. The HTBI set primed first-round TCR CDR3 RT-PCR. TCRdb independently ran MiXCR on the multiplex PCR reads; one entry per CDR3 protein. The sample shows under 350,000 distinct CDR3 sequences, around 13% of them seen only once. Sample: blood. The receptors shown here come from a woman aged 40 to 50 with Graves' ophthalmopathy.

This clonotype was counted at least ten times. The V and J genes are TRBV10-2 and TRBJ2-7, with 7 positions matching TRBD2. The germline V gene encodes CDR1 WSHSY and CDR2 SAAADI. The junction had 10 bases not matched to a gene; V was cut back by 2 bases and J by 0 bases. The CDR3 is made up of 17 amino acids. The CDR3 nucleotides are TGCGCCAGCAGTGAGAGGCTAGCGGATATAAGCTCCTACGAGCAGTACTTC. This translates into CASSERLADISSYEQYF.

Ten or more counts support this clonotype. This chain uses TRBV27 with TRBJ1-5; D perhaps matches TRBD1 (5 bases). V lost 5 bases and J lost 0, with 8 bases in between. The germline V gene has CDR1 MNHEY and CDR2 SMNVEV (reference sequence). The CDR3 is 14 amino acids. The CDR3 region has the DNA TGTGCCAGCAGTCGGGGCAATAGCAATCAGCCCCAGCATTTT. Its translation is CASSRGNSNQPQHF.

Ten or more counts support this clonotype. This sequence joins TRBV20-1 and TRBJ2-5; 8 bases are shared with TRBD2. This CDR3 has 15 residues. J gave up 2 bases and V 4 bases, and 9 bases lay outside the gene matches. Germline assignment: CDR1 DFQATT and CDR2 SNEGSKA (reference sequence). In nucleotides, the CDR3 is TGCAGTGCTAATCCTTGGCGGGGGGTTCAAGAGACCCAGTACTTC. Its protein is CSANPWRGVQETQYF.

The rearrangement links TRBV13 to TRBJ1-2; D ambiguous. The CDR3 extends over 14 amino acids. Germline V CDR1 and CDR2: PRHDT, FYEKMQ (reference sequence). The V end lost 5 bases, the J end lost 1 base, and 11 bases lay between the germline ends. In DNA form, the CDR3 reads TGTGCCAGCAGCCCCCCGGGAAATAACTATGGCTACACCTTC. Its protein product is CASSPPGNNYGYTF.

This clonotype turned up a few times. The V and J genes are TRBV25-1 and TRBJ1-2; TRBD1 might be the D (6 bases). This CDR3 is 17 amino acids long. With 4 bases removed from V and 4 bases from J, the gap between germline ends came to 22 bases. Germline assignment: CDR1 MGHDK and CDR2 SYGVNS. The CDR3 region has the DNA TGTGCCAGCAGTGGGTCTTGGGGGCAGGCTAGCCCCTATGGCTACACCTTC. Its protein is CASSGSWGQASPYGYTF.

This clonotype was picked up a small number of times. The chain employs TRBV4-1 and TRBJ1-1, with D perhaps matching TRBD1 (5 bases). V lost 3 bases to trimming and J lost 4 bases, with 18 bases between them. The CDR3 loop spans 16 amino acids. Per germline, CDR1 MGHRA and CDR2 YSYEKL. For the CDR3, the DNA is TGCGCCAGCAGCCAGGCCGGGGCCAACATCGGCACTGAAGCTTTCTTT. It codes for CASSQAGANIGTEAFF.

In this sample, this clonotype turned up many times. The rearrangement joins TRBV27 to TRBJ2-3, with D perhaps being TRBD1 or TRBD2 (7 bases each). V was pared by 5 bases and J by 3 bases, with 18 bases between. Germline V gives CDR1 MNHEY, CDR2 SMNVEV (reference sequence). This CDR3 region has 16 residues. CDR3 protein: CASSPKRQGGTDTQYF. For the CDR3, the DNA is TGTGCCAGCAGTCCGAAGAGACAGGGAGGGACAGATACGCAGTATTTT.

This rearrangement joins TRBV11-2 to TRBJ1-1; tentative D call: TRBD1 (5 bases). From germline, CDR1 is SGHAT and CDR2 FQNNGV. The CDR3 covers 12 residues. Trimming shortened V by 5 bases and J by 11 bases, and 15 bases separated the two germline ends. CDR3 DNA: TGTGCCAGCAGCAAAGACAGAGATTTGGCTTTCTTT. Protein product: CASSKDRDLAFF.

This clonotype was counted at least ten times. The genes are TRBV6-2 or TRBV6-3 and TRBJ2-1; D is perhaps TRBD1 (6 bases). The CDR3 length is 14 residues. Trimming left V 5 bases short and J 4 bases short, with 12 bases between. Germline CDR1 reads MNHEY; CDR2 reads SVGEGT. CDR3 bases: TGTGCCAGCAGTCAGGGACACTATTACAATGAGCAGTTCTTC. Translated: CASSQGHYYNEQFF.

This clonotype was recorded at least ten times. The chain carries TRBV10-1 and TRBJ2-5, with no clear D. V dropped 4 bases and J dropped 5 bases, with 11 bases sitting between them. The CDR3 is 13 amino acids. Per the germline V gene, CDR1 is WNHNN and CDR2 is SYGVQD (reference sequence). In DNA, the CDR3 is TGCGCCAGCAGTGCGGTCCACGGGGAGACCCAGTACTTC. Translated: CASSAVHGETQYF.

This clonotype has a count of ten or more. V usage is TRBV10-3 and J usage is TRBJ1-5; TRBD1 agrees at 7 bases. The CDR3 has 14 residues. Germline lookup yields CDR1 ENHRY and CDR2 SYGVKD. The ends lost 10 bases at V and 2 bases at J; junction bases unmatched: 8. In nucleotides, the CDR3 is TGTGCCACTGACAGGGACCAGCGCAATCAGCCCCAGCATTTT. As protein: CATDRDQRNQPQHF.

This clonotype was seen ten or more times. The CDR3 is CAWAVLGNEQFF. In DNA, the CDR3 is TGTGCCTGGGCAGTACTTGGGAATGAGCAGTTCTTC. V usage is TRBV30 and J usage is TRBJ2-1; D unresolved. The CDR3 runs to 12 residues. V lost 5 bases and J lost 7, with 12 bases in between. Germline lookup yields CDR1 GTSNPN and CDR2 SVGIG (reference sequence).

This clonotype was seen once. The chain combines TRBV5-1 with TRBJ1-1, with no clear D. The V gene lost 1 base and the J gene lost 4 bases, with 17 bases spanning the gap. CDR1 and CDR2 from the germline V gene are SGHRS and YFSETQ. This CDR3 contains 16 residues. DNA for the CDR3: TGCGCCAGCAGCTTGACACCGGGAGCAGGTGGCACTGAAGCTTTCTTT. Residues: CASSLTPGAGGTEAFF. Full variable domain (remainder filled in from reference TRBV5-1 and TRBJ1-1): KAGVTQTPRYLIKTRGQQVTLSCSPISGHRSVSWYQQTPGQGLQFLFEYFSETQRNKGNFPGRFSGRQFSNSRSEMNVSTLELGDSALYLCASSLTPGAGGTEAFFGQGTRLTVV.